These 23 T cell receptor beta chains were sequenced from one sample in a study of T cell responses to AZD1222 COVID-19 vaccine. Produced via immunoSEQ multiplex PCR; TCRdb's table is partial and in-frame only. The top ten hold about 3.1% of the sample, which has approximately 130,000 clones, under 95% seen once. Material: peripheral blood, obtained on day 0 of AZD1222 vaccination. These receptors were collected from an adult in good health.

CDR3 sequence (DNA): TGTGCCAGCAGCTTAGCGGGTTGTGAGCAGTTCTTC. Translated: CASSLAGCEQFF. This rearrangement joins TRBV7-4 to TRBJ2-1; no reliable D call. Germline values: CDR1 SGHVT, CDR2 SQSDAQ. V was clipped by 0 bases and J by 9 bases, with 6 bases between them. The CDR3 consists of 12 residues.

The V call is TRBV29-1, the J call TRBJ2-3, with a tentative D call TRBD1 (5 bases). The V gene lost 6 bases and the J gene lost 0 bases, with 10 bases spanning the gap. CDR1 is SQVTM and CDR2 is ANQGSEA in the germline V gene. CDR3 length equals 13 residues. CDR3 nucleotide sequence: TGCAGCGTGGAGACAGAAAGCACAGATACGCAGTATTTT. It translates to CSVETESTDTQYF.

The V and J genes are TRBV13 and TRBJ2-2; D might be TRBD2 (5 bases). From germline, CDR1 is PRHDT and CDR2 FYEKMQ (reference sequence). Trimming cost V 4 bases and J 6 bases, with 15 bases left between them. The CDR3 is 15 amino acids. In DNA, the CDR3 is TGTGCCAGCAGCTATGAGAGGGATGTGGCCGGGGAGCTGTTTTTT. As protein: CASSYERDVAGELFF.

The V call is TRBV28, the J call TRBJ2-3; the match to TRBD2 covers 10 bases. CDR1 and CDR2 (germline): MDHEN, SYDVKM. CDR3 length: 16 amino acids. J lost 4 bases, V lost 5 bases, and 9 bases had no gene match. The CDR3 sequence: CASSPSLAGVADTQYF. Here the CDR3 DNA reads TGTGCCAGCAGTCCTTCCCTAGCGGGAGTGGCAGATACGCAGTATTTT.

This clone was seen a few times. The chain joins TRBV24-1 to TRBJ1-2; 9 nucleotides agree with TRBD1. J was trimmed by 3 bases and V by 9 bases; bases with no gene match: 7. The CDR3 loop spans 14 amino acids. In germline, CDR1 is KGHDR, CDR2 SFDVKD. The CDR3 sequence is CATADRGSDYGYTF. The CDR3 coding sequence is TGTGCCACCGCAGACAGGGGGTCGGACTATGGCTACACCTTC.

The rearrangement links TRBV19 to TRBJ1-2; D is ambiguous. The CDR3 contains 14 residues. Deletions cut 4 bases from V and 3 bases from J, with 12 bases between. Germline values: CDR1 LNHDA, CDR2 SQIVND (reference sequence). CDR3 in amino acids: CASSTDPKYYGYTF. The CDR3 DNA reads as TGTGCCAGTAGTACAGACCCTAAATACTATGGCTACACCTTC.

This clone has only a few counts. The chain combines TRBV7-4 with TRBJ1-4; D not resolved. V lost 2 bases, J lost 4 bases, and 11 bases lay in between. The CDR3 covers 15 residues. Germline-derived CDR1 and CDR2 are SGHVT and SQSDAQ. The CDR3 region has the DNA TGTGCCAGCAGCTTACCCGACACCTGTAATGAAAAACTGTTTTTT. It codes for CASSLPDTCNEKLFF.

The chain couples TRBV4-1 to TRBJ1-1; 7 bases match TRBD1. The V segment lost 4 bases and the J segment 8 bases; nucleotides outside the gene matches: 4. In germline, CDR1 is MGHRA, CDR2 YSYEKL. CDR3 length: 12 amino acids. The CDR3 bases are TGCGCCAGCAGCCCCAGACAGGGAGAAGCTTTCTTT. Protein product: CASSPRQGEAFF.

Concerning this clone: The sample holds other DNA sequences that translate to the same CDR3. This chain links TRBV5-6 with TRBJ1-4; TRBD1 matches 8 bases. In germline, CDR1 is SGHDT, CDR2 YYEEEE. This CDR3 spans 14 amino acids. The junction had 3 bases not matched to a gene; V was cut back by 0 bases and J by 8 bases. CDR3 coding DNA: TGTGCCAGCAGCTTGGGCAGGGGGCGAGAAAAACTGTTTTTT. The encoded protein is CASSLGRGREKLFF. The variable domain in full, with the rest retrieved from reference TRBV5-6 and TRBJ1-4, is DAGVTQSPTHLIKTRGQQVTLRCSPKSGHDTVSWYQQALGQGPQFIFQYYEEEERQRGNFPDRFSGHQFPNYSSELNVNALLLGDSALYLCASSLGRGREKLFFGSGTQLSVL.

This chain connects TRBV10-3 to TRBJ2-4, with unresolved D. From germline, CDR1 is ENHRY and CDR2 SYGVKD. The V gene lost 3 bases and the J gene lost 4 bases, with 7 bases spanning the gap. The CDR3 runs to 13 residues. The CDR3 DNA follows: TGTGCCATCAGTGATGGCCTAAAAAACATTCAGTACTTC. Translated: CAISDGLKNIQYF.

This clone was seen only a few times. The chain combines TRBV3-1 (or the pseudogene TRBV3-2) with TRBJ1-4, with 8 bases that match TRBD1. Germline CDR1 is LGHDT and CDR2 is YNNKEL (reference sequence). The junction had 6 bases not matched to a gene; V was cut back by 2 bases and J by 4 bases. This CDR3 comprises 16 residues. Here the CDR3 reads CASSQLTGGFNEKLFF. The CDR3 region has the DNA TGTGCCAGCAGCCAACTAACAGGGGGGTTTAATGAAAAACTGTTTTTT.

The DNA for the CDR3 is TGTGCCAGCAGTGAAGACGCTAACTATGGCTACACCTTC. Its protein is CASSEDANYGYTF. This chain links TRBV2 with TRBJ1-2; no clear D gene. The germline gives CDR1 SNHLY, CDR2 FYNNEI. The CDR3 consists of 13 residues. Deletions cut 1 base from V and 0 bases from J, with 3 bases between.

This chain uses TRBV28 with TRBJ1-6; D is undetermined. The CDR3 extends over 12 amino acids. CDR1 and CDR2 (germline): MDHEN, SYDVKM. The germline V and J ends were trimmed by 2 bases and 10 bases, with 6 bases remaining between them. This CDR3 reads CASSLVRSPLHF. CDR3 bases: TGTGCCAGCAGTTTAGTTCGCTCACCCCTCCACTTT. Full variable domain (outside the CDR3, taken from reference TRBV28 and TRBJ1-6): DVKVTQSSRYLVKRTGEKVFLECVQDMDHENMFWYRQDPGLGLRLIYFSYDVKMKEKGDIPEGYSVSREKKERFSLILESASTNQTSMYLCASSLVRSPLHFGNGTRLTVT.

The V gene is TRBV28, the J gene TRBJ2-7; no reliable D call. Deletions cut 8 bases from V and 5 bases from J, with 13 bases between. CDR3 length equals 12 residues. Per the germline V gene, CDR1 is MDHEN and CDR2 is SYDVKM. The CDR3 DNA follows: TGTGCCAGCCACGAGGCCCCCAACGAGCAGTACTTC. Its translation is CASHEAPNEQYF. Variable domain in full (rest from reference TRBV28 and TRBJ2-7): DVKVTQSSRYLVKRTGEKVFLECVQDMDHENMFWYRQDPGLGLRLIYFSYDVKMKEKGDIPEGYSVSREKKERFSLILESASTNQTSMYLCASHEAPNEQYFGPGTRLTVT.

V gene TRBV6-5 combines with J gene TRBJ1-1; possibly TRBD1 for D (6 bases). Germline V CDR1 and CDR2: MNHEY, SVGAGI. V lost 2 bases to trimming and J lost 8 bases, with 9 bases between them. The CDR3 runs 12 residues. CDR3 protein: CASSYMGAEAFF. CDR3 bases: TGTGCCAGCAGTTACATGGGGGCAGAAGCTTTCTTT.

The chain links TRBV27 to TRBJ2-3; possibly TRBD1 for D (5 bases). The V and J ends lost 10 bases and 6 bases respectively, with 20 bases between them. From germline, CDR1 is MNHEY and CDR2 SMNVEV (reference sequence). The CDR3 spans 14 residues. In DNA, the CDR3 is TGTGCCATCCGGTGGGTCGCCCCAGGGGATACGCAGTATTTT. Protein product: CAIRWVAPGDTQYF.

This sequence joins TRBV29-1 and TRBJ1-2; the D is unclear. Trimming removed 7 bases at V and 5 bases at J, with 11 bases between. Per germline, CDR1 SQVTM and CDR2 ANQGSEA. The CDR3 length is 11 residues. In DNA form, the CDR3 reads TGCAGCGCTGGCTCAGAATATGGCTACACCTTC. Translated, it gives CSAGSEYGYTF.

The CDR3 DNA follows: TGTGCCAGCAGTTTATTGACCCCAGGGGGTAATTCACCCCTCCACTTT. Residues: CASSLLTPGGNSPLHF. The V gene is TRBV27, the J gene TRBJ1-6; 7 bases are a match to TRBD1. In germline, CDR1 is MNHEY, CDR2 SMNVEV (reference sequence). J lost 6 bases, V lost 1 base, and 6 bases had no gene match. The CDR3 spans 16 residues.

The CDR3 region has the DNA TGTGCCAGCAGCACGACAGGGGGCTATGGCTACACCTTC. This codes for CASSTTGGYGYTF. The rearrangement links TRBV5-8 to TRBJ1-2; 9 nucleotides match TRBD1. CDR3 size: 13 residues. The V gene end was trimmed by 4 bases and the J gene end by 4 bases; junction bases not matched to a gene: 2. CDR1 is SGHTS and CDR2 is YDEGEE in the germline V gene.

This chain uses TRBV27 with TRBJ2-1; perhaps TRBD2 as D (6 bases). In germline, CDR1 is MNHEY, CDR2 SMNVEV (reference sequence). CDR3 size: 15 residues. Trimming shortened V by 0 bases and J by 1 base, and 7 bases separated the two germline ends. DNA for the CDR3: TGTGCCAGCAGTTTATCGGCGGGATCCTACAATGAGCAGTTCTTC. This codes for CASSLSAGSYNEQFF.

This CDR3 is CAWSYGINYGYTF. The CDR3 DNA is TGTGCCTGGAGTTACGGAATTAACTATGGCTACACCTTC. The rearrangement joins TRBV30 to TRBJ1-2; D is ambiguous. The CDR3 covers 13 residues. The germline V gene encodes CDR1 GTSNPN and CDR2 SVGIG (reference sequence). The V and J ends lost 2 bases and 1 base respectively, with 8 bases between them.

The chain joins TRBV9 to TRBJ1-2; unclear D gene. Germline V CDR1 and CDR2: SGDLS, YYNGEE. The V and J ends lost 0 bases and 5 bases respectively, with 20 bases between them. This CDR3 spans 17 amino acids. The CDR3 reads CASSVAADARESYGYTF. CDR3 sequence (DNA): TGTGCCAGCAGCGTAGCCGCAGACGCCCGAGAGTCTTATGGCTACACCTTC.

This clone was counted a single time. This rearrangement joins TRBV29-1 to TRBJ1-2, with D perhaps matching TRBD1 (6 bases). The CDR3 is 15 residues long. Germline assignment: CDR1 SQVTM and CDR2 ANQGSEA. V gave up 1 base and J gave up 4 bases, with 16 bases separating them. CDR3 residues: CSVEASGQNPYGYTF. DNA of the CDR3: TGCAGCGTTGAAGCCTCAGGACAGAACCCCTATGGCTACACCTTC.